One sample yielded the 27 T cell receptor beta chains listed below, sequenced in a study of T cell changes during pregnancy in multiple sclerosis. Repertoires were generated with immunoSEQ multiplex PCR, while TCRdb's copy carries only in-frame clones and drops some. The sample records about 80,000 clones, about 90% being singletons. The sequencing used peripheral blood, collected before pregnancy. Receptors originate from a female donor with multiple sclerosis, enrolled in a pregnancy study.

The V gene is TRBV2, the J gene TRBJ2-7; 10 bases align to TRBD2. This CDR3 comprises 15 residues. V lost 6 bases, J lost 1 base, and 6 bases stayed unmatched. Germline loops: CDR1 SNHLY, CDR2 FYNNEI. The DNA for the CDR3 is TGTGCCAGCAGAGAAACTAGCGGGAAATCCTACGAGCAGTACTTC. The encoded protein is CASRETSGKSYEQYF.

The J gene is TRBJ2-1, the V gene TRBV9, with TRBD2 identical over 10 bases. CDR1 and CDR2 from the germline V gene are SGDLS and YYNGEE. The CDR3 has 16 amino acids. V trimming: 4 bases; J trimming: 7 bases; junction bases outside the gene matches: 11. CDR3 region: CASSPTTSGLLNEQFF. The CDR3 DNA reads as TGTGCCAGCAGCCCCACGACTAGCGGGCTTTTAAATGAGCAGTTCTTC. The full variable domain, with the rest looked up from reference TRBV9 and TRBJ2-1, is DSGVTQTPKHLITATGQRVTLRCSPRSGDLSVYWYQQSLDQGLQFLIQYYNGEERAKGNILERFSAQQFPDLHSELNLSSLELGDSALYFCASSPTTSGLLNEQFFGPGTRLTVL.

The chain has TRBV29-1 and TRBJ2-1; TRBD2 aligns across 10 bases. Trimming at V came to 3 bases and at J to 8 bases, leaving 7 bases not matched to a gene. Germline V gene data show CDR1 as SQVTM and CDR2 as ANQGSEA. The CDR3 runs to 14 residues. The CDR3 DNA sequence: TGCAGCGTTGAGAAGGGACTAGCGAACGATGAGCAGTTCTTC. It yields the protein CSVEKGLANDEQFF.

The chain carries TRBV19 and TRBJ2-1, with 8 positions matching TRBD2. The CDR3 is made up of 16 amino acids. Looked up from germline, CDR1 is LNHDA and CDR2 is SQIVND (reference sequence). With 5 bases clipped from V and 3 bases from J, the junction kept 9 bases outside the gene matches. CDR3 sequence: CASSSYGRAFYNEQFF. Here the CDR3 DNA reads TGTGCCAGTAGTTCTTACGGGAGGGCCTTCTACAATGAGCAGTTCTTC.

The chain carries TRBV6-5 and TRBJ2-7; a possible D gene is TRBD2 (5 bases). In germline, CDR1 is MNHEY, CDR2 SVGAGI. The CDR3 consists of 13 residues. Trimming shortened V by 6 bases and J by 1 base, and 10 bases separated the two germline ends. Here the CDR3 DNA reads TGTGCCAGCAGCCTAGCAGATTCCTACGAGCAGTACTTC. Protein product: CASSLADSYEQYF.

This chain's CDR3 is CASEGAGGHEQYF. CDR3 nucleotides: TGTGCCAGCGAGGGAGCGGGAGGCCACGAGCAGTACTTC. The rearrangement joins TRBV11-2 to TRBJ2-7, with 9 bases identical to TRBD2. From germline, CDR1 is SGHAT and CDR2 FQNNGV. The length of the CDR3 is 13 residues. V dropped 8 bases and J dropped 5; count of bases not matched to a gene: 7.

The rearrangement links TRBV15 to TRBJ1-1; a weak D match, TRBD1 (5 bases). V shed 1 base and J shed 3 bases, with 9 bases lying between them. The CDR3 runs 14 residues. Germline CDR1 LNHNV, CDR2 YYDKDF (reference sequence). The CDR3 sequence: CATSRAGGYTEAFF. The CDR3 DNA follows: TGTGCCACCAGCAGAGCCGGGGGATACACTGAAGCTTTCTTT.

The chain couples TRBV19 to TRBJ2-5; D is unresolved. V was pared by 4 bases and J by 3 bases, with 12 bases between. The V gene's germline CDR1 is LNHDA and CDR2 SQIVND (reference sequence). The CDR3 is made up of 14 amino acids. In nucleotides, the CDR3 is TGTGCCAGTAGTAAACCGGGTTTAGAAGAGACCCAGTACTTC. Its translation: CASSKPGLEETQYF. The entire variable domain, with the rest obtained from reference TRBV19 and TRBJ2-5, is as follows: DGGITQSPKYLFRKEGQNVTLSCEQNLNHDAMYWYRQDPGQGLRLIYYSQIVNDFQKGDIAEGYSVSREKKESFPLTVTSAQKNPTAFYLCASSKPGLEETQYFGPGTRLLVL.

V is TRBV2 and J is TRBJ2-7; 9 bases are a match to TRBD2. This CDR3 comprises 16 residues. With V trimmed by 4 bases and J by 4 bases, 11 bases remained unmatched. Germline CDR1 and CDR2: SNHLY and FYNNEI. CDR3 region: CASSAGLALHPYEQYF. In DNA form, the CDR3 reads TGTGCCAGCAGTGCTGGACTAGCGCTTCATCCATACGAGCAGTACTTC.

The chain carries TRBV5-1 and TRBJ1-2, with 7 positions matching TRBD1. This CDR3 spans 14 amino acids. CDR1 and CDR2 (germline): SGHRS, YFSETQ. Trimming removed 4 bases from V and 8 bases from J; junction bases left unmatched: 11. As DNA, the CDR3 is TGCGCCAGCAGCCGAGACAAGACAGGGCACGGCTACACCTTC. Its translation: CASSRDKTGHGYTF.

The chain links TRBV5-6 to TRBJ2-5; 7 bases line up with TRBD1. Germline CDR1 and CDR2: SGHDT and YYEEEE. The ends lost 4 bases at V and 5 bases at J; junction bases unmatched: 8. The CDR3 runs to 14 residues. CDR3 sequence: CASSPQGRGETQYF. CDR3 in DNA: TGTGCCAGCAGCCCACAGGGGCGCGGGGAGACCCAGTACTTC.

The gene calls are TRBV27 and TRBJ1-1; 7 nucleotides line up with TRBD1. This CDR3 contains 15 residues. Germline CDR1 is MNHEY and CDR2 is SMNVEV (reference sequence). The V segment lost 5 bases and the J segment 1 base; nucleotides outside the gene matches: 7. CDR3 residues: CASSGGGGKNTEAFF. The CDR3 DNA is TGTGCCAGCAGTGGAGGAGGGGGCAAGAACACTGAAGCTTTCTTT.

This chain joins TRBV4-1 and TRBJ2-5; D gene uncertain. V lost 4 bases and J lost 3, with 15 bases in between. The CDR3 covers 15 residues. The germline V gene encodes CDR1 MGHRA and CDR2 YSYEKL. CDR3 nucleotides: TGCGCCAGCAGCCCACAAGATTACGGAGAAGAGACCCAGTACTTC. Protein: CASSPQDYGEETQYF.

The chain combines TRBV29-1 with TRBJ2-3; 9 bases map to TRBD2. The CDR3 spans 11 residues. The germline CDR1 and CDR2 sequences are SQVTM and ANQGSEA. The V segment lost 6 bases and the J segment 10 bases; nucleotides outside the gene matches: 5. CDR3 loop: CSVGTSHAQYF. In DNA form, the CDR3 reads TGCAGCGTGGGGACTAGCCATGCGCAGTATTTT.

The J gene is TRBJ2-7, the V gene TRBV6-6, with 7 bases aligning to TRBD2. CDR3 length equals 15 residues. The V gene end was trimmed by 0 bases and the J gene end by 0 bases; junction bases not matched to a gene: 2. In germline, CDR1 is MNHNY, CDR2 SVGAGI (reference sequence). The CDR3 here is CASSYSGGDSYEQYF. The CDR3 bases are TGTGCCAGCAGTTACTCGGGAGGGGACTCCTACGAGCAGTACTTC.

The J gene is TRBJ2-5, the V gene TRBV29-1; D perhaps matches TRBD2 (6 bases). Germline V gene lookup returns CDR1 SQVTM and CDR2 ANQGSEA. The CDR3 is 13 amino acids. V lost 4 bases and J 1 base, leaving 10 bases between the germline ends. Here the CDR3 reads CSVVRTTQETQYF. The DNA for the CDR3 is TGCAGCGTTGTCAGGACTACCCAAGAGACCCAGTACTTC.

In this sample, this clone turned up a few times. The chain has TRBV30 and TRBJ1-1; 8 bases line up with TRBD1. This CDR3 has 14 residues. Trimming at V came to 0 bases and at J to 9 bases, leaving 9 bases not matched to a gene. Germline CDR1 GTSNPN, CDR2 SVGIG (reference sequence). DNA of the CDR3: TGTGCCTGGAGTGTATCGCGGACAGGGTCAAAAGCTTTCTTT. Protein product: CAWSVSRTGSKAFF.

This chain links TRBV29-1 with TRBJ2-7; TRBD2 might be the D (5 bases). The CDR3 runs to 12 residues. V gave up 4 bases and J gave up 3 bases, with 10 bases separating them. Germline V gene data show CDR1 as SQVTM and CDR2 as ANQGSEA. The CDR3 bases are TGCAGCGTTGTGGTCCGGGGCTACGAGCAGTACTTC. It encodes CSVVVRGYEQYF.

This chain uses TRBV5-1 with TRBJ2-7, with a possible D match to TRBD1 (6 bases). The CDR3 has 15 amino acids. The germline gives CDR1 SGHRS, CDR2 YFSETQ. The germline V and J ends were trimmed by 0 bases and 3 bases, with 13 bases remaining between them. CDR3 coding DNA: TGCGCCAGCAGCTTGGCCAGGGGAATCAGCTACGAGCAGTACTTC. Translated, it gives CASSLARGISYEQYF.

This rearrangement joins TRBV6-6 to TRBJ2-7; a weak D match, TRBD2 (6 bases). This CDR3 is built from 15 residues. V was cut by 4 bases and J by 4 bases, with 17 bases left in between. Germline values: CDR1 MNHNY, CDR2 SVGAGI (reference sequence). This CDR3 reads CASSSPSLAGYEQYF. CDR3 nucleotides: TGTGCCAGCAGTTCCCCCTCACTAGCAGGATACGAGCAGTACTTC.

This clone occurred once. The chain uses TRBV13 and TRBJ2-5; 11 nucleotides line up with TRBD2. J was trimmed by 2 bases and V by 5 bases; bases with no gene match: 4. The CDR3 consists of 15 residues. Looked up from germline, CDR1 is PRHDT and CDR2 is FYEKMQ (reference sequence). As DNA, the CDR3 is TGTGCCAGCAGCCTAAGGACTAGCGGGCAAGAGACCCAGTACTTC. The encoded protein is CASSLRTSGQETQYF.

The rearrangement uses TRBV29-1 and TRBJ2-7; possible D gene TRBD1, 5 bases. The CDR3 is 12 residues long. Germline V gene sequence: CDR1 SQVTM, CDR2 ANQGSEA. Trimming shortened V by 7 bases and J by 5 bases, and 15 bases separated the two germline ends. CDR3 protein: CSGGRQRDEQYF. The CDR3 DNA sequence: TGCAGCGGGGGCCGACAAAGGGACGAGCAGTACTTC.

This clone occurred a few times. The chain combines TRBV6-1 with TRBJ1-1; possible D gene TRBD1, 6 bases. CDR1 MNHNS and CDR2 SASEGT come from the germline V gene. This CDR3 region has 15 residues. V shed 6 bases and J shed 0 bases, with 14 bases lying between them. For the CDR3, the DNA is TGTGCCAGCAGAACACAGGGCACAATGAACACTGAAGCTTTCTTT. It translates to CASRTQGTMNTEAFF.

The chain combines TRBV5-4 with TRBJ2-7; D is unclear. This CDR3 region has 12 residues. Trimming took off 3 bases at V and 6 bases at J, with 10 bases between the two ends. Germline loops: CDR1 SGHNT, CDR2 YYREEE (reference sequence). The CDR3: CASSSGQLEQYF. DNA for the CDR3: TGTGCCAGCAGCTCCGGTCAACTCGAGCAGTACTTC.

J is TRBJ2-1 and V is TRBV29-1; 7 bases fit TRBD2. Per germline, CDR1 SQVTM and CDR2 ANQGSEA. The CDR3 runs to 13 residues. Trimming took 7 bases from V and 2 from J; bases not matched to a gene: 5. The CDR3 region has the DNA TGCAGCGGGACTAGAATCCCCTACAATGAGCAGTTCTTC. This codes for CSGTRIPYNEQFF.

The genes are TRBV29-1 and TRBJ2-5; 13 nucleotides align to TRBD2. This CDR3 comprises 13 residues. The V gene's germline CDR1 is SQVTM and CDR2 ANQGSEA. Unmatched junction bases numbered 2, after V lost 7 bases and J lost 3 bases. DNA for the CDR3: TGCAGCGCTGGACTAGCGGGAGAAGAGACCCAGTACTTC. Amino acids: CSAGLAGEETQYF.

This clone has a single count. The chain carries TRBV5-1 and TRBJ2-7; 12 nucleotides agree with TRBD2. J lost 6 bases, V lost 4 bases, and 14 bases had no gene match. Germline values: CDR1 SGHRS, CDR2 YFSETQ. The CDR3 extends over 17 amino acids. The CDR3 reads CASSGTSGRPEGFEQYF. The CDR3 DNA reads as TGCGCCAGCAGCGGGACTAGCGGGCGACCAGAGGGGTTCGAGCAGTACTTC.